Listed below are T cell receptor beta chains from one sample, sequenced in a study of blood T cell repertoires in COVID-19. Data came from immunoSEQ multiplex PCR; TCRdb stores just in-frame clones and leaves some out. The sample contains about 240,000 clones, roughly nine tenths of which appear only once. Sequenced sample: peripheral blood. The receptors were gathered from a man aged 60-69 years with acute or convalescent COVID-19. Each CDR3 is given with its conserved first and last residue. Fields, in order: J gene, V gene, D gene, clone size, CDR3 DNA, CDR3 protein. D genes are given only for firm matches. Clone size is not always given. Where it is, it says once, few, many or a class for expanded clones.

TRBJ1-5 TRBV19 - few TGTGCCAGTAAAAGCTTACGGGACAATCAGCCCCAGCATTTT CASKSLRDNQPQHF
TRBJ1-2 TRBV4-1 TRBD1 - TGCGCCAGCAGCCAAGAAGGGACAGGGCAGGGTGGGGGCTACACCTTC CASSQEGTGQGGGYTF
TRBJ1-2 TRBV9 TRBD1 - TGTGCCAGCAGCGCACCCGGGACAGGGTGGTATGGCTACACCTTC CASSAPGTGWYGYTF
TRBJ1-5 TRBV5-5 TRBD1 - TGTGCCAGCAGCGAAAGGACAGGGCCAGGGGGGCCCCAGCATTTT CASSERTGPGGPQHF
TRBJ2-1 TRBV28 TRBD2 - TGTGCCAGCAGGATTTTCGGGGAGCGGGACTTTCACAATGAGCAGTTCTTC CASRIFGERDFHNEQFF
TRBJ1-3 TRBV5-1 - - TGCGCCAGCAGCTTGTCAGGGTTAAGCTCTGGAAACACCATATATTTT CASSLSGLSSGNTIYF
TRBJ2-3 TRBV6-5 - - TGTGCCAGCGGGAGGTTAAGTGCAGATACGCAGTATTTT CASGRLSADTQYF
TRBJ2-4 TRBV24-1 TRBD1 - TGTGCCACCAGTGATTCGGACAGGGACATAGCCAAAAACATTCAGTACTTC CATSDSDRDIAKNIQYF
TRBJ2-2 TRBV5-4 - - TGTGCCAGCAGCTTGGTTAGGGGCGACACCGGGGAGCTGTTTTTT CASSLVRGDTGELFF
TRBJ2-3 TRBV28 TRBD1 - TGTGCCAGCAGTGAGACAGGGCACTCTAGCACAGATACGCAGTATTTT CASSETGHSSTDTQYF
TRBJ1-5 TRBV28 - - TGTGCCAGCAGTAGCCAGGGGCTGGGTTATCAGCCCCAGCATTTT CASSSQGLGYQPQHF
TRBJ1-2 TRBV7-2 - - TGTGCCAGCAACACGGTCAGCGGGACAACGAACTACTATGGCTACACCTTC CASNTVSGTTNYYGYTF
TRBJ2-5 TRBV29-1 - - TGCAGCGTTGGCGGGCACCAAGAGACCCAGTACTTC CSVGGHQETQYF
TRBJ1-1 TRBV13 - few TGTGCCAGCAGGGAAAGGGGGTTGGACACTGAAGCTTTCTTT CASRERGLDTEAFF
TRBJ2-5 TRBV5-6 - few TGTGCCAGCAGCTGGACCACAGGAACCGCCCAGTACTTC CASSWTTGTAQYF
TRBJ1-2 TRBV28 - - TGTGCCAGCGGGCAGGGGAACTATGGCTACACCTTC CASGQGNYGYTF
TRBJ1-4 TRBV7-9 - - TGTGCCAGCAGCCTAAATAACCCAACTAATGAAAAACTGTTTTTT CASSLNNPTNEKLFF
TRBJ2-5 TRBV15 - - TGTGCCACCAGCGCGACAGTGCACCAAGGGACCCAGTACTTC CATSATVHQGTQYF
TRBJ2-7 TRBV5-1 - many TGCGCCAGCAGCTGGACGGGGACAAGGGTCTACGAGCAGTACTTC CASSWTGTRVYEQYF
TRBJ1-2 TRBV11-2 - - TGTGCCAGCAGCCCTCACAGGGACTATGGCTACACCTTC CASSPHRDYGYTF
TRBJ2-7 TRBV2 TRBD2 - TGTGCCAGCAGGGGGGGGTCCTACGAGCAGTACTTC CASRGGSYEQYF
TRBJ1-3 TRBV6-5 - - TGTGCCAGCAGTTACTCCCCCGCGAGGAGTAACACCATATATTTT CASSYSPARSNTIYF
TRBJ2-4 TRBV29-1 - - TGCAGCGTTGAAGGGCGGGCCAAAAACATTCAGTACTTC CSVEGRAKNIQYF
TRBJ2-5 TRBV11-3 TRBD1 - TGTGCCAGCAGCTTAGTCGGCAGGGGGTGGGAGACCCAGTACTTC CASSLVGRGWETQYF